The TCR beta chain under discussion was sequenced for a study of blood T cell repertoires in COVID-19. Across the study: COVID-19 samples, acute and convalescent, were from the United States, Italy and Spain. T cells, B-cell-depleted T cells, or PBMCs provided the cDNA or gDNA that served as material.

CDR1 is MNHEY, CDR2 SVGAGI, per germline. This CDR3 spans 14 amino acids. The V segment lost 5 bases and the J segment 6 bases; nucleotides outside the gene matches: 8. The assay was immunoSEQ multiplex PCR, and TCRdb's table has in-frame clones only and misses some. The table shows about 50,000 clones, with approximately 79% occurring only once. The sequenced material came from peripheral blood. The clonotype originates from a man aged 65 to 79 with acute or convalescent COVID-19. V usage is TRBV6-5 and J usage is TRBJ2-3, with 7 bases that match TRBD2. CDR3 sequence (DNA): TGTGCCAGCAGTCACCAGGAGCGGGGTGATACGCAGTATTTT. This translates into CASSHQERGDTQYF.